This TCR beta chain was captured in a study of blood T cell repertoires in COVID-19. Study context: Researchers got acute and convalescent COVID-19 samples from the United States, Italy and Spain.

The recovered donors of Cohort 3 showed two negative PCRs, clearance, or symptom resolution. The table came from immunoSEQ multiplex PCR; TCRdb's copy has only in-frame clones and leaves some out. The sample shows some 190,000 clones, about 88% of them seen only once. This CDR3 has 15 amino acids. Germline V gene data show CDR1 as MNHEY and CDR2 as SMNVEV (reference sequence). Germline trimming cut 5 bases from V and 4 bases from J; bases unmatched to any gene: 6. This TCR was sampled from a woman under 40 who had recovered from COVID-19. The J gene is TRBJ1-5, the V gene TRBV27; TRBD1 aligns across 9 bases. Sample: PBMCs or T cells enriched from blood (not recorded which). The CDR3: CASSHGTGLNQPQHF. The CDR3 nucleotides read TGTGCCAGCAGTCACGGGACAGGGCTTAATCAGCCCCAGCATTTT.